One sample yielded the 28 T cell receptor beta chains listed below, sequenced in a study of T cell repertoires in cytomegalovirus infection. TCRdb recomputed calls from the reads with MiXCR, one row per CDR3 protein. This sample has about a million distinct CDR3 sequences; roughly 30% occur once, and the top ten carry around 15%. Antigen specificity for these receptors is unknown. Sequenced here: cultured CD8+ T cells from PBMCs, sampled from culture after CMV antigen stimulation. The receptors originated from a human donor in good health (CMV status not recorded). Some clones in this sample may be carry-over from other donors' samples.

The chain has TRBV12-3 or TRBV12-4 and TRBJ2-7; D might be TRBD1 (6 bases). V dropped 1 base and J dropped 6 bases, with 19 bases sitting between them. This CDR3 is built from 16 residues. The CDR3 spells CASSLGPGTYLFEQYF. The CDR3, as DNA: TGTGCCAGCAGTTTAGGCCCCGGGACATACCTTTTCGAGCAGTACTTC.

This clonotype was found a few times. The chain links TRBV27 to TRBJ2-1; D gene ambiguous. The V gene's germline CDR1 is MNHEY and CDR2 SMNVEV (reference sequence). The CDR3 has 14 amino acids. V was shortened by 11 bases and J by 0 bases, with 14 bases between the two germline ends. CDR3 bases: TGTGCCGCCGCTAGGATCAGCTCCTACAATGAGCAGTTCTTC. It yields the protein CAAARISSYNEQFF.

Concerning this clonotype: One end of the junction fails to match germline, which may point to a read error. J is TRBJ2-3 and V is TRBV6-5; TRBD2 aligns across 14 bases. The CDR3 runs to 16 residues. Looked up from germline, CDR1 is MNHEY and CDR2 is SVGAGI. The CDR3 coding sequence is TGTGCCAACAGTCGGACTAGCGGGGGGAGTCCAGATACGCAGTATTTT. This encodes CANSRTSGGSPDTQYF.

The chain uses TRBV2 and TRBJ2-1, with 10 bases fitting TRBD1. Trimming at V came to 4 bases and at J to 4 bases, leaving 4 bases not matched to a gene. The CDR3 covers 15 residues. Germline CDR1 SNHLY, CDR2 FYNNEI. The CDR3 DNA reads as TGTGCCAGCAGTGGGGGACAGGGGCTTTACAATGAGCAGTTCTTC. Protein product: CASSGGQGLYNEQFF.

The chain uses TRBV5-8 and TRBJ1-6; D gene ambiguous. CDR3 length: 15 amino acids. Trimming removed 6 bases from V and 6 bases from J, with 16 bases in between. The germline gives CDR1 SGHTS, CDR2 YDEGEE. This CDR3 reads CASKAPRGFNSPLHF. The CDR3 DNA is TGTGCCAGCAAGGCCCCACGAGGGTTTAATTCACCCCTCCACTTT. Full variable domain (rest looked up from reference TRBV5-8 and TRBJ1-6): EAGVTQSPTHLIKTRGQQATLRCSPISGHTSVYWYQQALGLGLQFLLWYDEGEERNRGNFPPRFSGRQFPNYSSELNVNALELEDSALYLCASKAPRGFNSPLHFGNGTRLTVT.

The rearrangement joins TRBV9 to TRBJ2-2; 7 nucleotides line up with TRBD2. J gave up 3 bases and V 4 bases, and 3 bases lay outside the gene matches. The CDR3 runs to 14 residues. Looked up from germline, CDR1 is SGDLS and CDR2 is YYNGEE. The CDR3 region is CASSSLADTGELFF. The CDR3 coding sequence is TGTGCCAGCAGCTCCCTAGCGGACACCGGGGAGCTGTTTTTT.

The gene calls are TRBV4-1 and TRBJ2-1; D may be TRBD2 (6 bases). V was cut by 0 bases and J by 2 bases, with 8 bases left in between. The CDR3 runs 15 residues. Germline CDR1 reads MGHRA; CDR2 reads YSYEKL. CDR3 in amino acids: CASSQEGGAYNEQFF. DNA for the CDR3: TGCGCCAGCAGCCAAGAGGGCGGGGCCTACAATGAGCAGTTCTTC.

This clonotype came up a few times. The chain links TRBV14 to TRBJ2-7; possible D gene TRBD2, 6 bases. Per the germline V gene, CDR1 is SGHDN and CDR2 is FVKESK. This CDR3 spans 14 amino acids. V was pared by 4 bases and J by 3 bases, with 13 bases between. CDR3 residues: CASSPRRGLYEQYF. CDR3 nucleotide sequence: TGTGCCAGCAGCCCCAGGCGGGGCCTCTACGAGCAGTACTTC.

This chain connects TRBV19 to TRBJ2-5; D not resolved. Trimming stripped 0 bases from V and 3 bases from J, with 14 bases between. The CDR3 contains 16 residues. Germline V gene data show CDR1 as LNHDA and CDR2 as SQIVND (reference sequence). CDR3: CASSIEGTDLEETQYF. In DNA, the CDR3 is TGTGCCAGTAGTATAGAAGGCACGGATCTGGAAGAGACCCAGTACTTC.

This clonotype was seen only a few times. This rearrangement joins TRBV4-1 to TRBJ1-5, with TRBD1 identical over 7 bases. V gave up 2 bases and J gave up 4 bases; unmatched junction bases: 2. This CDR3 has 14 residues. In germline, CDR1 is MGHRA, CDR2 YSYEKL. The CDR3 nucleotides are TGCGCCAGCAGCCAATTGACAGGGAATCAGCCCCAGCATTTT. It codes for CASSQLTGNQPQHF.

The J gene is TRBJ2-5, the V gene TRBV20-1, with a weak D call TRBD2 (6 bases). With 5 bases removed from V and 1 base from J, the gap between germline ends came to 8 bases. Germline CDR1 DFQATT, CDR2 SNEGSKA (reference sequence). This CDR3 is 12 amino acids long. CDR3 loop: CSARDSQETQYF. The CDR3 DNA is TGCAGTGCTCGGGACTCCCAAGAGACCCAGTACTTC.

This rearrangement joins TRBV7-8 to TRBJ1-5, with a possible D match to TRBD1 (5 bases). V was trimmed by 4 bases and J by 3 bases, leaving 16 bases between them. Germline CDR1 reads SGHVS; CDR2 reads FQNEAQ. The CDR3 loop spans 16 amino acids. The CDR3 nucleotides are TGTGCCAGCAGCTGGGGACTTCATAAATCCAATCAGCCCCAGCATTTT. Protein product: CASSWGLHKSNQPQHF.

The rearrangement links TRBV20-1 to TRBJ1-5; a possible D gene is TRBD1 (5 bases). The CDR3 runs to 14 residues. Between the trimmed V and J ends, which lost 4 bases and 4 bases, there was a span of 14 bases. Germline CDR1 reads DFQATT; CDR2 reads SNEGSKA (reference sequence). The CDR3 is CSAKPWGSNQPQHF. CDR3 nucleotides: TGCAGTGCTAAACCTTGGGGGTCGAATCAGCCCCAGCATTTT.

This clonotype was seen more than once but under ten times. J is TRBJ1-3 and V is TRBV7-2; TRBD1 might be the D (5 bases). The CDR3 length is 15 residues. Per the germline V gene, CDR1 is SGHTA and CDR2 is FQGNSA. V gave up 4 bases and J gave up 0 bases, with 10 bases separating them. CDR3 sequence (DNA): TGTGCCAGCAGCTCATCCAGGGCCTCTGGAAACACCATATATTTT. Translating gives CASSSSRASGNTIYF. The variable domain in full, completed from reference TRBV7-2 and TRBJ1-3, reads GAGVSQSPSNKVTEKGKDVELRCDPISGHTALYWYRQSLGQGLEFLIYFQGNSAPDKSGLPSDRFSAERTGGSVSTLTIQRTQQEDSAVYLCASSSSRASGNTIYFGEGSWLTVV.

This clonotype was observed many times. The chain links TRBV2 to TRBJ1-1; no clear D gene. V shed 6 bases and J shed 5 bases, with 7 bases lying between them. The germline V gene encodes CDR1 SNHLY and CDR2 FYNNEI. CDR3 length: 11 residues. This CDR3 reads CASRRATEAFF. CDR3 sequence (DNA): TGTGCCAGCAGAAGAGCTACTGAAGCTTTCTTT.

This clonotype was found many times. The CDR3 region is CASSLGERTTEAFF. The CDR3 coding sequence is TGTGCCAGCAGCTTAGGAGAGCGGACGACTGAAGCTTTCTTT. The chain couples TRBV7-6 to TRBJ1-1; D unclear. Trimming took off 1 base at V and 5 bases at J, with 11 bases between the two ends. CDR3 size: 14 residues. Germline CDR1 and CDR2: SGHVS and FNYEAQ.

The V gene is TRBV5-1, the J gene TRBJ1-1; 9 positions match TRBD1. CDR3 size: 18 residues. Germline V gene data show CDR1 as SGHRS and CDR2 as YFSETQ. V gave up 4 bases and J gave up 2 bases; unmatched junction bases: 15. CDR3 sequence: CASSQWTGTGRKNTEAFF. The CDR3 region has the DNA TGCGCCAGCAGCCAATGGACCGGGACAGGGAGAAAAAACACTGAAGCTTTCTTT.

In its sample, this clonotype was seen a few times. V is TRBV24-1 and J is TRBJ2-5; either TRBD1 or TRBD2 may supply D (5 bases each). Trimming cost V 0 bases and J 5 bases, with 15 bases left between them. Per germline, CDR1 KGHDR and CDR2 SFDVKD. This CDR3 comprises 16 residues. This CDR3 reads CATSDLQEGSEETQYF. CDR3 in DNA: TGTGCCACCAGTGATTTGCAAGAGGGGTCAGAGGAGACCCAGTACTTC.

Written as DNA, the CDR3 is TGTGCCAGCAGCTGGGGGGACATTCCTCGTAGCACAGATACGCAGTATTTT. Its protein is CASSWGDIPRSTDTQYF. The V call is TRBV5-5, the J call TRBJ2-3; D might be TRBD1 or TRBD2, each matching 6 bases. V gave up 3 bases and J gave up 0 bases, with 17 bases separating them. Germline V gives CDR1 SGHKS, CDR2 YYEKEE (reference sequence). The CDR3 consists of 17 residues.

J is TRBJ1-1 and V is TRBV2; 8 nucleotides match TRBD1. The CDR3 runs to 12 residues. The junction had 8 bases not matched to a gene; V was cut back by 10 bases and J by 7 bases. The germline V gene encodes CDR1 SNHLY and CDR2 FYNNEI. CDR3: CAIDDRGLEAFF. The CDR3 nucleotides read TGTGCCATTGACGACAGGGGCCTTGAAGCTTTCTTT.

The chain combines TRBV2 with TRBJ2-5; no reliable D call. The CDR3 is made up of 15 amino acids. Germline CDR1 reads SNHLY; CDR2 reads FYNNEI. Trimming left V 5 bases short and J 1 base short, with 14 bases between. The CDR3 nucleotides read TGTGCCAGCAGTTACCTGATCCGACCCCAAGAGACCCAGTACTTC. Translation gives CASSYLIRPQETQYF. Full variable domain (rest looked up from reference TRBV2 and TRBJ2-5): EPEVTQTPSHQVTQMGQEVILRCVPISNHLYFYWYRQILGQKVEFLVSFYNNEISEKSEIFDDQFSVERPDGSNFTLKIRSTKLEDSAMYFCASSYLIRPQETQYFGPGTRLLVL.

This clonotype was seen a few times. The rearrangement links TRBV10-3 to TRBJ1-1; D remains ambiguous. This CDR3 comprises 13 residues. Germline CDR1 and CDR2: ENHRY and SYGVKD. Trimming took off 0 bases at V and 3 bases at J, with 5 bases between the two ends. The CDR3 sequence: CAISESGDTEAFF. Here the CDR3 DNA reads TGTGCCATCAGTGAGTCGGGAGACACTGAAGCTTTCTTT.

Here the CDR3 reads CASSEFGALNTEAFF. In DNA form, the CDR3 reads TGTGCCAGCAGTGAGTTTGGGGCCCTGAACACTGAAGCTTTCTTT. V and J are TRBV2 and TRBJ1-1; tentatively, D is TRBD1 (5 bases). This CDR3 spans 15 amino acids. The V gene's germline CDR1 is SNHLY and CDR2 FYNNEI. Trimming shortened V by 3 bases and J by 0 bases, and 11 bases separated the two germline ends.

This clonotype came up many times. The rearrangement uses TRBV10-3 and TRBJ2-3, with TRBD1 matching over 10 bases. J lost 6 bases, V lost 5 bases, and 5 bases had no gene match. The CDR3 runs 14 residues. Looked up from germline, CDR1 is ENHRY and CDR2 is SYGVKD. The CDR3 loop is CAISRQGAADTQYF. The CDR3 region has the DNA TGTGCCATCAGTAGACAGGGGGCGGCGGATACGCAGTATTTT.

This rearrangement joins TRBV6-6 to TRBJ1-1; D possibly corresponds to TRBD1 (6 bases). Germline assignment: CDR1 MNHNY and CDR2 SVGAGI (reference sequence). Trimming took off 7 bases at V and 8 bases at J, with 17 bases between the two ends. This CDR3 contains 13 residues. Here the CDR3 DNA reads TGTGCCAGCACCACAGGGCGATTTGGCGAAGCTTTCTTT. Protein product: CASTTGRFGEAFF.

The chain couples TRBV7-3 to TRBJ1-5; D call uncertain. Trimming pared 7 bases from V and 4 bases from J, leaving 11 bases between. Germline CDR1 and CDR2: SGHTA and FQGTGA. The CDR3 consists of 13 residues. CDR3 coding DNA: TGTGCCAGCACCTCGAGTCCTAATCAGCCCCAGCATTTT. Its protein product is CASTSSPNQPQHF.

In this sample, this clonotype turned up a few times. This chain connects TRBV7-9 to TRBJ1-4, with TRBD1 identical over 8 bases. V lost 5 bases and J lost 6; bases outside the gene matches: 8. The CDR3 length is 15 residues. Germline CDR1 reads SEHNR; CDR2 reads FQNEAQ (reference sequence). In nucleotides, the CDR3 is TGTGCCAGCAGCACCCGGACAGGGCTAGATGAAAAACTGTTTTTT. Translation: CASSTRTGLDEKLFF. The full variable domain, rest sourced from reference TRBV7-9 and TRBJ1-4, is DTGVSQNPRHKITKRGQNVTFRCDPISEHNRLYWYRQTLGQGPEFLTYFQNEAQLEKSRLLSDRFSAERPKGSFSTLEIQRTEQGDSAMYLCASSTRTGLDEKLFFGSGTQLSVL.

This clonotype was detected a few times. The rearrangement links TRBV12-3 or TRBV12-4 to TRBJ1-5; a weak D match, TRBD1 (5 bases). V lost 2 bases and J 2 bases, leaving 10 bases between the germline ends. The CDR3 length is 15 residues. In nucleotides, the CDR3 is TGTGCCAGCAGTTTATCAGGGTCGGGCAATCAGCCCCAGCATTTT. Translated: CASSLSGSGNQPQHF.